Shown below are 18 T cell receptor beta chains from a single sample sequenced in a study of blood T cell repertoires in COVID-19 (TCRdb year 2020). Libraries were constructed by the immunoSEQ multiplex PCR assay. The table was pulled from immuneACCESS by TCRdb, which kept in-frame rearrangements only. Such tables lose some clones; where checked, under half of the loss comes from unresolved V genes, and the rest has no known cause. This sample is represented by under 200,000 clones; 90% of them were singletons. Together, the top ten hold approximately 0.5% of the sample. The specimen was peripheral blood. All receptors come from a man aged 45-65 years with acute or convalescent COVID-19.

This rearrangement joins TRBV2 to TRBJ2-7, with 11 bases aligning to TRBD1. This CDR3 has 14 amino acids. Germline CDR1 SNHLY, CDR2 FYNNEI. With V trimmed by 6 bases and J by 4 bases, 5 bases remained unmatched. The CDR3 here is CASSRTGGGYEQYF. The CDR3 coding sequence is TGTGCCAGCAGCCGGACAGGGGGCGGTTACGAGCAGTACTTC. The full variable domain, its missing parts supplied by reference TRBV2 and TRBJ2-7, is EPEVTQTPSHQVTQMGQEVILRCVPISNHLYFYWYRQILGQKVEFLVSFYNNEISEKSEIFDDQFSVERPDGSNFTLKIRSTKLEDSAMYFCASSRTGGGYEQYFGPGTRLTVT.

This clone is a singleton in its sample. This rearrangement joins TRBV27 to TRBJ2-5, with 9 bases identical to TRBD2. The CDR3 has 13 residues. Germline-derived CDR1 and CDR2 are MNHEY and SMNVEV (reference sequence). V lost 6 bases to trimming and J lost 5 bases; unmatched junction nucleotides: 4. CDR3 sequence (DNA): TGTGCCAGCAGGGGGACTAGCACGGAGACCCAGTACTTC. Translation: CASRGTSTETQYF.

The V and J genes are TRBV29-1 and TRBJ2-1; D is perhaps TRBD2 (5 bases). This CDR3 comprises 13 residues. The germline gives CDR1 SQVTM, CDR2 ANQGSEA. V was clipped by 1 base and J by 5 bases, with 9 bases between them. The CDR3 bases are TGCAGCGTTGAAGCCACGGGGAACAATGAGCAGTTCTTC. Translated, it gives CSVEATGNNEQFF.

CDR3 protein: CASTPVVDRVYNEQFF. The DNA of the CDR3 is TGTGCCAGCACCCCTGTGGTGGACAGGGTCTACAATGAGCAGTTCTTC. The gene calls are TRBV27 and TRBJ2-1; 8 bases align to TRBD1. The V and J ends lost 7 bases and 3 bases, in that order; junction bases with no gene match: 11. The CDR3 runs 16 residues. The germline CDR1 and CDR2 sequences are MNHEY and SMNVEV (reference sequence).

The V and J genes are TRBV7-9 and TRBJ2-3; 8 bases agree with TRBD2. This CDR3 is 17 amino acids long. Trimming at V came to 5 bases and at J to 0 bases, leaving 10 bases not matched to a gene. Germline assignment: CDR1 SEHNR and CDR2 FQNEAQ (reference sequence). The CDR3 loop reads CASSPRGGRTSTDTQYF. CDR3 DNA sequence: TGTGCCAGCAGCCCCCGGGGGGGCCGGACTAGCACAGATACGCAGTATTTT.

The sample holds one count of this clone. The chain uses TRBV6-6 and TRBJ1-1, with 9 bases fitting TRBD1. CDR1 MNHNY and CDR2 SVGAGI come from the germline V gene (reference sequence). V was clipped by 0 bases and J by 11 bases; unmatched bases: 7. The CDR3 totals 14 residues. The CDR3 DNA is TGTGCCAGCAGTTACTCTTTACAGGGGGCGGACGCTTTCTTT. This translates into CASSYSLQGADAFF.

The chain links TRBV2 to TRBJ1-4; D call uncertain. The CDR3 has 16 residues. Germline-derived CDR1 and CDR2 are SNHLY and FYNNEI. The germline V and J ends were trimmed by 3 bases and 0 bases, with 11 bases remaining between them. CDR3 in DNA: TGTGCCAGCAGTGATACCCGACTGTCAACTAATGAAAAACTGTTTTTT. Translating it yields CASSDTRLSTNEKLFF.

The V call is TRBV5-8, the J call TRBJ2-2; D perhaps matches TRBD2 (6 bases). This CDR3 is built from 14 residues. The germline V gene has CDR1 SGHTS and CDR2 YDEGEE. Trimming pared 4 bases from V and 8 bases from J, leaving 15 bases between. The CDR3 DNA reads TGTGCCAGCAGCCCTAGACTAGTATCGGGGGAGCTGTTTTTT. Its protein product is CASSPRLVSGELFF.

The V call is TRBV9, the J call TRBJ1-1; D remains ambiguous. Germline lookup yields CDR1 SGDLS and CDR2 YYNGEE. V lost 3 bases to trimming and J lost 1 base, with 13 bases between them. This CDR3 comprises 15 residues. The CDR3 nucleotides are TGTGCCAGCAGCGCCCACGGGTCGGGGAACACTGAAGCTTTCTTT. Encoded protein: CASSAHGSGNTEAFF.

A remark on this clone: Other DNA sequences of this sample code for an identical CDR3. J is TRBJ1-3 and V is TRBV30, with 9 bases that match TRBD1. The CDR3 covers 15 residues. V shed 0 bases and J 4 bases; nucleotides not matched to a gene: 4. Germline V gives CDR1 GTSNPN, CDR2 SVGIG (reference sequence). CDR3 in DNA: TGTGCCTGGAGTGTACGTGGACAGGGGGGAAACACCATATATTTT. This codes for CAWSVRGQGGNTIYF.

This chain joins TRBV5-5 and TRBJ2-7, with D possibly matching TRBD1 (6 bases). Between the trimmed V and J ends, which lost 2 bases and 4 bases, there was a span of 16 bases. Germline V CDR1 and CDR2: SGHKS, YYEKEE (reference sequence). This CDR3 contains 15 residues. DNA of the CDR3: TGTGCCAGCAGCTTAACAACAGGGTGGGGGTACGAGCAGTACGTC. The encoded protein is CASSLTTGWGYEQYV.

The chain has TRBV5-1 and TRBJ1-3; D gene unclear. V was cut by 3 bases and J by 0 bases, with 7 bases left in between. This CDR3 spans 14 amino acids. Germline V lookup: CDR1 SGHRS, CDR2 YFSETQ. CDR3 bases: TGCGCCAGCAGCTCCACAGTCTCTGGAAACACCATATATTTT. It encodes CASSSTVSGNTIYF.

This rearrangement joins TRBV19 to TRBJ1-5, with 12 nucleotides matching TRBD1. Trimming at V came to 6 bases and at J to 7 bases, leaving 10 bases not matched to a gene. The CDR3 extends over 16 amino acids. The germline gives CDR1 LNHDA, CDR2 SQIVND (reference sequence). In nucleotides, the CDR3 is TGTGCCAGTAGAAACCCGGGACAGGGGGCTCGGCAGCCCCAGCATTTT. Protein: CASRNPGQGARQPQHF.

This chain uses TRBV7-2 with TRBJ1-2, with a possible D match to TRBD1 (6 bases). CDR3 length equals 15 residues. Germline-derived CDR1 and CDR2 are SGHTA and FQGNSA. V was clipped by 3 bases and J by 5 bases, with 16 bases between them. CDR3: CASSLDTQGPYGYTF. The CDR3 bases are TGTGCCAGCAGCTTGGACACTCAGGGGCCTTATGGCTACACCTTC.

The DNA of the CDR3 is TGTGCCAGCAGTGGATTAGGGGCGGTCAATCAGCCCCAGCATTTT. Amino acid sequence: CASSGLGAVNQPQHF. The chain has TRBV2 and TRBJ1-5, with D possibly matching TRBD1 (5 bases). The CDR3 sequence is 15 residues long. Trimming took 4 bases from V and 3 from J, leaving 13 bases between them. Germline V gene data show CDR1 as SNHLY and CDR2 as FYNNEI.

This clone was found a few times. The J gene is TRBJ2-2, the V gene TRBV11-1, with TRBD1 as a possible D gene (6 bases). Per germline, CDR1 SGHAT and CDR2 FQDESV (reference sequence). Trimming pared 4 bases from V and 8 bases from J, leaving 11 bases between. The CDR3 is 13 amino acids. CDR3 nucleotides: TGTGCCAGCAGCTCTAGGGGGAAGGGGGAGCTGTTTTTT. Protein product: CASSSRGKGELFF.

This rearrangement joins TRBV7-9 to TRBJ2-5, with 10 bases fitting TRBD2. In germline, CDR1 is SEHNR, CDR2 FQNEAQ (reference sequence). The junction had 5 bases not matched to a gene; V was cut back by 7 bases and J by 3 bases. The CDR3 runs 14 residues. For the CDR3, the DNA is TGTGCCAGCACCCTAGCGGGAGTTGAAGAGACCCAGTACTTC. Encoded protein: CASTLAGVEETQYF.

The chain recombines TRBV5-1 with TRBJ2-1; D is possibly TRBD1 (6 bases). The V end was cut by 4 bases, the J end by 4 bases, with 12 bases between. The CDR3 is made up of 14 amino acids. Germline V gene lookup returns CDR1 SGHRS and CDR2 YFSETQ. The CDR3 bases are TGCGCCAGCAGCCCCGGACAGAGTTACAATGAGCAGTTCTTC. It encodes CASSPGQSYNEQFF.